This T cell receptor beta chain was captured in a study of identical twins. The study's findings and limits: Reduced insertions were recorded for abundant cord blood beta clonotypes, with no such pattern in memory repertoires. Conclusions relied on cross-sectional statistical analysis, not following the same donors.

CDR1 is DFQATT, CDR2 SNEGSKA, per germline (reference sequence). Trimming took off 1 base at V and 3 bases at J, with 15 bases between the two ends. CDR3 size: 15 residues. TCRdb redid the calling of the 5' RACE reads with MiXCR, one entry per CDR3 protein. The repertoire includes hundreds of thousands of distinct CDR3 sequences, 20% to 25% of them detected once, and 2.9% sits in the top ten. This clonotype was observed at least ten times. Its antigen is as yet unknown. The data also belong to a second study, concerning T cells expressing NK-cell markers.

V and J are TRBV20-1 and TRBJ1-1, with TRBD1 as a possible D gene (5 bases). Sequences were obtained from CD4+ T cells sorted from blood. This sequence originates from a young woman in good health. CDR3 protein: CSARAPILGDTEAFF. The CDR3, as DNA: TGCAGTGCTAGAGCCCCGATTCTGGGGGACACTGAAGCTTTCTTT.